Following are 15 T cell receptor beta chains from one sample sequenced in a study of blood T cell repertoires in COVID-19. The method was immunoSEQ multiplex PCR; TCRdb's version includes in-frame clones alone and lacks a portion of them. The sample yields 400,000 or so clones, around nine tenths seen once. Sequencing used peripheral blood. These receptors came from a human donor in a cohort sampled during active COVID-19.

The CDR3 spells CASSLTGTVETQYF. The DNA for the CDR3 is TGTGCCAGCAGCTTGACCGGGACAGTAGAGACCCAGTACTTC. This rearrangement joins TRBV5-4 to TRBJ2-5, with TRBD1 matching 7 bases. This CDR3 has 14 residues. V was pared by 1 base and J by 4 bases, with 4 bases of the junction left unmatched. The V gene's germline CDR1 is SGHNT and CDR2 YYREEE (reference sequence).

The chain carries TRBV19 and TRBJ2-1; TRBD2 is a possible D gene (6 bases). The V and J ends lost 6 bases and 4 bases respectively, with 25 bases between them. Germline CDR1 reads LNHDA; CDR2 reads SQIVND (reference sequence). The length of the CDR3 is 18 residues. The chain's CDR3 is CASRSADRGGRLYNEQFF. As DNA, the CDR3 is TGTGCCAGTAGATCGGCCGACCGTGGGGGGAGACTTTACAATGAGCAGTTCTTC.

Details on this clone: The same CDR3 also results from other DNA sequences found in this sample. This CDR3 reads CASSVGGGAGETQYF. Written as DNA, the CDR3 is TGTGCCAGCAGCGTTGGCGGGGGGGCAGGAGAGACCCAGTACTTC. The genes are TRBV9 and TRBJ2-5, with TRBD2 matching 9 bases. Unmatched junction bases numbered 6, after V lost 2 bases and J lost 4 bases. Germline V lookup: CDR1 SGDLS, CDR2 YYNGEE. The CDR3 extends over 15 amino acids.

The chain links TRBV27 to TRBJ1-1; TRBD1 aligns across 7 bases. Germline V gene lookup returns CDR1 MNHEY and CDR2 SMNVEV (reference sequence). The CDR3 runs 14 residues. Trimming at V came to 5 bases and at J to 4 bases, leaving 7 bases not matched to a gene. CDR3 coding DNA: TGTGCCAGCAGTCTGACAGGGTCATCCACTGAAGCTTTCTTT. Its protein is CASSLTGSSTEAFF.

CDR3 protein: CAISGGLGDYGYTF. The CDR3 DNA follows: TGTGCCATCAGCGGGGGTCTGGGAGACTATGGCTACACCTTC. This chain uses TRBV10-3 with TRBJ1-2; the D gene is possibly TRBD1 (5 bases). This CDR3 region has 14 residues. Trimming took off 6 bases at V and 3 bases at J, with 14 bases between the two ends. From germline, CDR1 is ENHRY and CDR2 SYGVKD.

This chain joins TRBV30 and TRBJ1-1; TRBD1 agrees at 8 bases. Per germline, CDR1 GTSNPN and CDR2 SVGIG (reference sequence). Trimming at V came to 5 bases and at J to 6 bases, leaving 8 bases not matched to a gene. This CDR3 spans 13 amino acids. This CDR3 reads CAWGEQGVAEAFF. Here the CDR3 DNA reads TGTGCCTGGGGCGAACAGGGGGTTGCTGAAGCTTTCTTT.

The chain uses TRBV7-8 and TRBJ2-3; no definite D call. The CDR3 has 12 residues. Germline V gives CDR1 SGHVS, CDR2 FQNEAQ. The ends were cut back, 6 bases at V and 2 bases at J, with 6 bases in the middle. The chain's CDR3 is CASRRLTDTQYF. CDR3 bases: TGTGCCAGCAGAAGACTCACAGATACGCAGTATTTT.

For this clone: Other DNA variants within this sample encode the same CDR3. The chain recombines TRBV19 with TRBJ2-1; TRBD2 matches at 7 bases. The CDR3 totals 15 residues. Trimming at V came to 3 bases and at J to 1 base, leaving 3 bases not matched to a gene. CDR1 is LNHDA and CDR2 is SQIVND in the germline V gene (reference sequence). DNA for the CDR3: TGTGCCAGTAGTATCCCCGGGGGGTCCTACAATGAGCAGTTCTTC. Residues: CASSIPGGSYNEQFF.

The rearrangement links TRBV19 to TRBJ1-5; maybe TRBD1 (5 bases). This CDR3 contains 16 residues. Germline V lookup: CDR1 LNHDA, CDR2 SQIVND (reference sequence). V was shortened by 3 bases and J by 4 bases, with 16 bases between the two germline ends. The CDR3 coding sequence is TGTGCCAGTAGTATCGGGCAGGGAATGACAAATCAGCCCCAGCATTTT. This translates into CASSIGQGMTNQPQHF.

The J gene is TRBJ1-2, the V gene TRBV2, with D maybe TRBD1 (5 bases). CDR1 is SNHLY and CDR2 is FYNNEI in the germline V gene. The CDR3 sequence is 15 residues long. V was cut by 4 bases and J by 3 bases, with 15 bases left in between. The CDR3 DNA reads as TGTGCCAGCAGTGTACAGGTGGGCAGTGACTATGGCTACACCTTC. Its protein is CASSVQVGSDYGYTF.

This clone was detected a few times. The chain links TRBV5-5 to TRBJ2-1; perhaps TRBD2 as D (6 bases). Germline values: CDR1 SGHKS, CDR2 YYEKEE (reference sequence). Trimming pared 1 base from V and 7 bases from J, leaving 18 bases between. This CDR3 contains 16 residues. The CDR3 is CASSLPPPGEVNEQFF. In DNA, the CDR3 is TGTGCCAGCAGCTTGCCCCCCCCGGGAGAGGTAAATGAGCAGTTCTTC.

V is TRBV7-6 and J is TRBJ2-1; TRBD2 aligns across 12 bases. The V and J ends lost 5 bases and 5 bases, in that order; junction bases with no gene match: 10. Germline lookup yields CDR1 SGHVS and CDR2 FNYEAQ. The CDR3 spans 17 residues. This CDR3 reads CASSPSRLAGADNEQFF. The CDR3 DNA reads TGTGCCAGCAGCCCGAGCCGACTAGCGGGGGCCGACAATGAGCAGTTCTTC. Filled out from reference TRBV7-6 and TRBJ2-1, the complete variable domain reads GAGVSQSPRYKVTKRGQDVALRCDPISGHVSLYWYRQALGQGPEFLTYFNYEAQQDKSGLPNDRFSAERPEGSISTLTIQRTEQRDSAMYRCASSPSRLAGADNEQFFGPGTRLTVL.

The rearrangement links TRBV5-1 to TRBJ2-3, with TRBD1 matching over 9 bases. CDR1 and CDR2 (germline): SGHRS, YFSETQ. CDR3 length: 15 amino acids. With V trimmed by 3 bases and J by 4 bases, 6 bases remained unmatched. The CDR3 coding sequence is TGCGCCAGCAGCTCCGGGACAGGGAACGCAGATACGCAGTATTTT. Translating gives CASSSGTGNADTQYF.

This chain links TRBV3-1 (or the pseudogene TRBV3-2) with TRBJ2-3; 11 nucleotides agree with TRBD2. Germline CDR1 and CDR2: LGHDT and YNNKEL (reference sequence). V lost 4 bases to trimming and J lost 11 bases; unmatched junction nucleotides: 11. CDR3 length equals 15 residues. CDR3 nucleotides: TGTGCCAGCAGCCCCTTTGGGACTAGCGGAGGAAAGCAGTATTTT. Encoded protein: CASSPFGTSGGKQYF.

The rearrangement uses TRBV3-1 (or the pseudogene TRBV3-2) and TRBJ2-7, with 7 positions matching TRBD2. This CDR3 comprises 15 residues. Germline V gene data show CDR1 as LGHDT and CDR2 as YNNKEL (reference sequence). The trim removed 3 bases at V and 2 bases at J, leaving 7 bases unmatched. CDR3: CASSHGTTSTYEQYF. In nucleotides, the CDR3 is TGTGCCAGCAGCCACGGGACTACTTCCACCTACGAGCAGTACTTC.